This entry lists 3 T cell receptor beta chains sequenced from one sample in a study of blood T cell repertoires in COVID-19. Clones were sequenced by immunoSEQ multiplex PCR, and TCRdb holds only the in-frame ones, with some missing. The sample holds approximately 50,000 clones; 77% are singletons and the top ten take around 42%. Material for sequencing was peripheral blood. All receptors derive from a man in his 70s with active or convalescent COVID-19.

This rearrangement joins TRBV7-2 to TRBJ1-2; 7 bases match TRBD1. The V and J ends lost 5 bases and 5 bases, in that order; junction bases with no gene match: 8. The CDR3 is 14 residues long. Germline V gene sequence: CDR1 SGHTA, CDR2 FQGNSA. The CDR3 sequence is CASSPTLQGYGYTF. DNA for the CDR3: TGTGCCAGCAGCCCCACTTTACAGGGGTATGGCTACACCTTC.

CDR3 amino acids: CASSFRGQGSYEQYF. CDR3 nucleotides: TGTGCCAGCAGTTTCCGGGGACAGGGCTCCTACGAGCAGTACTTC. The V call is TRBV27, the J call TRBJ2-7; 9 bases agree with TRBD1. Germline CDR1 MNHEY, CDR2 SMNVEV (reference sequence). Germline trimming cut 3 bases from V and 0 bases from J; bases unmatched to any gene: 3. There are 15 residues in the CDR3.

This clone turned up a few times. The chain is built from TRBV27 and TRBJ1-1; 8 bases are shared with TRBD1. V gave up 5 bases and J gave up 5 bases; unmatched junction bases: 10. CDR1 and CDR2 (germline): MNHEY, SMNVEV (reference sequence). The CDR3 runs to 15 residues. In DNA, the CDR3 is TGTGCCAGCAGTGCCCGGACAGGGCGTGGAACTGAAGCTTTCTTT. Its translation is CASSARTGRGTEAFF.